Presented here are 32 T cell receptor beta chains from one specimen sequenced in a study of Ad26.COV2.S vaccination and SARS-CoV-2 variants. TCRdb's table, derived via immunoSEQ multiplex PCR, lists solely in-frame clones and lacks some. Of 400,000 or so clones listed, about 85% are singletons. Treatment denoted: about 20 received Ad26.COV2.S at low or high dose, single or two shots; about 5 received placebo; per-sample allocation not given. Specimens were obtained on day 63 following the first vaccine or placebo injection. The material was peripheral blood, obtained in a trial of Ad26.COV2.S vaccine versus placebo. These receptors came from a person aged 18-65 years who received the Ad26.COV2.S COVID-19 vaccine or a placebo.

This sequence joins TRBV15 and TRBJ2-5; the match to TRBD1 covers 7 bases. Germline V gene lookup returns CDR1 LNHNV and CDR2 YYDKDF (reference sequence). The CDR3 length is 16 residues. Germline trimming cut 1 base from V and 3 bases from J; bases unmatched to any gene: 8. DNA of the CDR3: TGTGCCACCAGCAGAGGATATCGGACAGGAGAAGAGACCCAGTACTTC. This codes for CATSRGYRTGEETQYF.

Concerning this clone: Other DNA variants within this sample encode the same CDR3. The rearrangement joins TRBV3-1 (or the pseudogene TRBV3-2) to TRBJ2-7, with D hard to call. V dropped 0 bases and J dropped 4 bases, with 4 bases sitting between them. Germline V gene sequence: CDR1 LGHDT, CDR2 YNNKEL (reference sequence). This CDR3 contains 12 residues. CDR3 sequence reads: CASSQERYEQYF. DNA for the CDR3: TGTGCCAGCAGCCAAGAGAGGTACGAGCAGTACTTC.

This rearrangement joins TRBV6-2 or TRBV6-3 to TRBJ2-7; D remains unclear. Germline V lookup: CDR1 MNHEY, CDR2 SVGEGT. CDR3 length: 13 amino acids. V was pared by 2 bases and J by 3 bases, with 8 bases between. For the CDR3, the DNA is TGTGCCAGCAGTTACCAGCTAGTCTACGAGCAGTACTTC. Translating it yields CASSYQLVYEQYF.

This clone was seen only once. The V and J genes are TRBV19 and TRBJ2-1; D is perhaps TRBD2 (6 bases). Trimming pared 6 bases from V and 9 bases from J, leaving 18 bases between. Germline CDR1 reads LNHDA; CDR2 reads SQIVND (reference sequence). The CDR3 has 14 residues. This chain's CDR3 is CASSNGASGGEQFF. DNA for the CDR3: TGTGCCAGTAGCAATGGGGCCTCCGGGGGTGAGCAGTTCTTC.

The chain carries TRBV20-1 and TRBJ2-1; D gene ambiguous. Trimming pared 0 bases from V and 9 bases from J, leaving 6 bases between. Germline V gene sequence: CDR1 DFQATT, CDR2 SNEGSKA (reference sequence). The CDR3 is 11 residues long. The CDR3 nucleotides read TGCAGTGCTAGAGACGGCCGTGAGCAGTTCTTC. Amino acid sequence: CSARDGREQFF.

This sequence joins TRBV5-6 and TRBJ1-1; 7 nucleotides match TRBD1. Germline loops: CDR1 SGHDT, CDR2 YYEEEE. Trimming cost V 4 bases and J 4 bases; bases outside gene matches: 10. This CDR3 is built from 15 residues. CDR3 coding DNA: TGTGCCAGCAGCCCCGAACAGGGGTGGGCCACTGAAGCTTTCTTT. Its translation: CASSPEQGWATEAFF.

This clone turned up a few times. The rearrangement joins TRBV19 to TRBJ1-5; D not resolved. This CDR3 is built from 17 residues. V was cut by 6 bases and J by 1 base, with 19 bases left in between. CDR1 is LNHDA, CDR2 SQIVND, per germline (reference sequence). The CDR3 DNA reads TGTGCCAGTAGCGACAATCCCCAAGGGTGGAGCAATCAGCCCCAGCATTTT. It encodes CASSDNPQGWSNQPQHF. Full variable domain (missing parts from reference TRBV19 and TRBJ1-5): DGGITQSPKYLFRKEGQNVTLSCEQNLNHDAMYWYRQDPGQGLRLIYYSQIVNDFQKGDIAEGYSVSREKKESFPLTVTSAQKNPTAFYLCASSDNPQGWSNQPQHFGDGTRLSIL.

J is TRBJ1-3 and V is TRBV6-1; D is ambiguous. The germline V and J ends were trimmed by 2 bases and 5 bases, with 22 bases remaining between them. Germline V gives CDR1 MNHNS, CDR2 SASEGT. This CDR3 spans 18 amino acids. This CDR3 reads CASSESGRRTGLRNTIYF. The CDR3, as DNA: TGTGCCAGCAGTGAAAGTGGCCGAAGGACGGGCCTAAGAAACACCATATATTTT.

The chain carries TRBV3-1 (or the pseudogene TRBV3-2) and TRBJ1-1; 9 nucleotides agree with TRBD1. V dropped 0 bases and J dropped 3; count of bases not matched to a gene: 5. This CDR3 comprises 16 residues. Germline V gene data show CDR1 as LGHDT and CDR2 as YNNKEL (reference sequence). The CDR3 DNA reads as TGTGCCAGCAGCCAAGATAAGGACAGGGGACACACTGAAGCTTTCTTT. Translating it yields CASSQDKDRGHTEAFF.

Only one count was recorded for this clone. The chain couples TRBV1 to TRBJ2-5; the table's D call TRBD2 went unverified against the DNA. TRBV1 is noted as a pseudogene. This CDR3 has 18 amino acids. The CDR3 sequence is CTSSQIPLAGGGRETQYF. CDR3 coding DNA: TGCACCAGCAGCCAGATACCCCTAGCGGGGGGTGGTCGGGAGACCCAGTACTTC.

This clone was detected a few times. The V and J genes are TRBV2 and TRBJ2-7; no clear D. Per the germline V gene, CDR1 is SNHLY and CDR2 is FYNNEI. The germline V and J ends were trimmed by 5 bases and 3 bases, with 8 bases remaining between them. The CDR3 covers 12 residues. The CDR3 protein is CASSMVGYEQYF. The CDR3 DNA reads TGTGCCAGCAGTATGGTTGGCTACGAGCAGTACTTC. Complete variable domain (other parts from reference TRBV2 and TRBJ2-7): EPEVTQTPSHQVTQMGQEVILRCVPISNHLYFYWYRQILGQKVEFLVSFYNNEISEKSEIFDDQFSVERPDGSNFTLKIRSTKLEDSAMYFCASSMVGYEQYFGPGTRLTVT.

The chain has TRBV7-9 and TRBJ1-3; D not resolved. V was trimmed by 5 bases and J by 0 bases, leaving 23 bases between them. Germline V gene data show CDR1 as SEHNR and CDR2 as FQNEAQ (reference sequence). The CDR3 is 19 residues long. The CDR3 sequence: CASSPARLLEDLSGNTIYF. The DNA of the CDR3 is TGTGCCAGCAGCCCAGCAAGATTACTGGAGGATCTCTCTGGAAACACCATATATTTT.

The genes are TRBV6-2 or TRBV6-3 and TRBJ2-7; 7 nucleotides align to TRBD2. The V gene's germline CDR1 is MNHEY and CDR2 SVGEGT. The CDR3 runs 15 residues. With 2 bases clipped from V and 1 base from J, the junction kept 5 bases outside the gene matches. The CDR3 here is CASSYDKRGSYEQYF. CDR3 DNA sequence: TGTGCCAGCAGTTACGATAAGCGGGGTTCCTACGAGCAGTACTTC.

CDR3: CASSSWTSRPGTGELFF. CDR3 bases: TGCGCCAGCAGCTCCTGGACCTCCAGGCCGGGCACCGGGGAGCTGTTTTTT. J is TRBJ2-2 and V is TRBV5-1; D is unresolved. V gave up 3 bases and J gave up 4 bases, with 19 bases separating them. Germline V gene lookup returns CDR1 SGHRS and CDR2 YFSETQ. The CDR3 length is 17 residues.

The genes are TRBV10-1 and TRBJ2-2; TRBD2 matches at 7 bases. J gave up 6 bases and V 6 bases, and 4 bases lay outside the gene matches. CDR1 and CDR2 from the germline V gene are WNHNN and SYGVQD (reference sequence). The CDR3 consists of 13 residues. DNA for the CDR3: TGCGCCAGCAGACCCCGGGAGGCCGGGGAGCTGTTTTTT. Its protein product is CASRPREAGELFF.

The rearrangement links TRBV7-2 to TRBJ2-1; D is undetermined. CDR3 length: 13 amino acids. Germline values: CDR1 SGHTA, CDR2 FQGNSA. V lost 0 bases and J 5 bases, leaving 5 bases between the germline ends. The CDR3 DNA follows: TGTGCCAGCAGCTTAGCCCCTAACAATGAGCAGTTCTTC. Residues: CASSLAPNNEQFF.

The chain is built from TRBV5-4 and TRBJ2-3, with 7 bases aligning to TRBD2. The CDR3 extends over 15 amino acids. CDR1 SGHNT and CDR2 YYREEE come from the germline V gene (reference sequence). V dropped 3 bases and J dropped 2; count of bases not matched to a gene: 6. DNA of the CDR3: TGTGCCAGCAGCTACCCCGGGACTAACACAGATACGCAGTATTTT. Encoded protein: CASSYPGTNTDTQYF. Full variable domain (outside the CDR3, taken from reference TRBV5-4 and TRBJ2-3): ETGVTQSPTHLIKTRGQQVTLRCSSQSGHNTVSWYQQALGQGPQFIFQYYREEENGRGNFPPRFSGLQFPNYSSELNVNALELDDSALYLCASSYPGTNTDTQYFGPGTRLTVL.

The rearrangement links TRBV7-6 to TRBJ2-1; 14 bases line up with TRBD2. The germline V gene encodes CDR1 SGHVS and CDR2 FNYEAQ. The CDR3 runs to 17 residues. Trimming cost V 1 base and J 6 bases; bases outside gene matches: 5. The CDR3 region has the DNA TGTGCCAGCAGCTTAGAGACTAGCGGGGGGGCCGTCAATGAGCAGTTCTTC. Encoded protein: CASSLETSGGAVNEQFF.

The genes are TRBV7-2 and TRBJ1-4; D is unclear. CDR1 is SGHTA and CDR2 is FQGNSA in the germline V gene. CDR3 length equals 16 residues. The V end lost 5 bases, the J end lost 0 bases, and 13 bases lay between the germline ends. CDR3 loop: CASSPLQTSTNEKLFF. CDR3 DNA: TGTGCCAGCAGCCCTTTGCAGACATCAACTAATGAAAAACTGTTTTTT.

The CDR3 sequence: CASSPRQKLYNEQFF. Written as DNA, the CDR3 is TGTGCCAGCTCACCGAGACAGAAGTTATACAATGAGCAGTTCTTC. This chain links TRBV18 with TRBJ2-1, with D possibly matching TRBD1 (5 bases). The germline CDR1 and CDR2 sequences are KGHSH and LQKENI. This CDR3 is 15 amino acids long. V was trimmed by 3 bases and J by 4 bases, leaving 13 bases between them.

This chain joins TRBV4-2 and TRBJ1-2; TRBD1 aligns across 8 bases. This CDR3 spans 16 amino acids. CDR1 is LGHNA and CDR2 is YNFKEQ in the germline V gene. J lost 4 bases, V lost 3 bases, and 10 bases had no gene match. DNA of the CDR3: TGTGCCAGCAGCCAGGCCGACAGGGGCACCCTCTATGGCTACACCTTC. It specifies CASSQADRGTLYGYTF.

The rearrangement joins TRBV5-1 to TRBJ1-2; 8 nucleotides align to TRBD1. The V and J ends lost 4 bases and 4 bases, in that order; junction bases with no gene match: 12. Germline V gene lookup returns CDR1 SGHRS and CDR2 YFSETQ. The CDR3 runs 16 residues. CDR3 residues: CASSESSLDRAYGYTF. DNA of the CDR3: TGCGCCAGCAGCGAGTCCTCCTTGGACAGGGCCTATGGCTACACCTTC.

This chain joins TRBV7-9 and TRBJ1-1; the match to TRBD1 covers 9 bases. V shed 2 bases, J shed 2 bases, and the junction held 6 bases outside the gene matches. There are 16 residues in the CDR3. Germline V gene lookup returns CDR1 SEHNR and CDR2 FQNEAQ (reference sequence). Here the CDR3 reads CASSLRDRESNTEAFF. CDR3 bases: TGTGCCAGCAGCTTAAGGGACAGGGAGAGTAACACTGAAGCTTTCTTT.

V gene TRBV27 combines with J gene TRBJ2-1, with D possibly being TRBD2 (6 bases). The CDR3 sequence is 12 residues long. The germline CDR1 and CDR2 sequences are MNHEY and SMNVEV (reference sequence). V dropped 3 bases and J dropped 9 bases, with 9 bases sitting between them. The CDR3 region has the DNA TGTGCCAGCAGTTTTCCCGGGGGTGAGCAGTTCTTC. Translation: CASSFPGGEQFF.

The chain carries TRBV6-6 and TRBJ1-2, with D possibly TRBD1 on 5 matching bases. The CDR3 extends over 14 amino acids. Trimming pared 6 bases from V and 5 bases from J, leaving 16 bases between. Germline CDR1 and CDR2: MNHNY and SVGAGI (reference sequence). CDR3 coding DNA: TGTGCCAGCAGACTAGGGGCAGGATATTATGGCTACACCTTC. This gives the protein CASRLGAGYYGYTF.

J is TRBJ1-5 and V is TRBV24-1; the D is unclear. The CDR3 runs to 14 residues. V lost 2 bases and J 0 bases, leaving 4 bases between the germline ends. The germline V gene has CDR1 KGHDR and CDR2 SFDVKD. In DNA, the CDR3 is TGTGCCACCAGTGATTCCGGTAGCAATCAGCCCCAGCATTTT. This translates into CATSDSGSNQPQHF.

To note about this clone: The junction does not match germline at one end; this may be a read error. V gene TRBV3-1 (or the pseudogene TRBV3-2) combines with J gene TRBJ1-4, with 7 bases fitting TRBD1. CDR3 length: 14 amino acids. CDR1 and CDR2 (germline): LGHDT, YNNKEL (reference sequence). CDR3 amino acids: CASSQDRVNEKLFF. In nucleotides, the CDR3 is TGTGCCAGCAGTCAAGACAGGGTTAATGAAAAACTGTTTTTT.

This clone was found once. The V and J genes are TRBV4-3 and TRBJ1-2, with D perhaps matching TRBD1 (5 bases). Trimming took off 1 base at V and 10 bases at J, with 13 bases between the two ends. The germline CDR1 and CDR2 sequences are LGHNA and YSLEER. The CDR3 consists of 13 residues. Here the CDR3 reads CASSQVPGQVYTF. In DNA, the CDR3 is TGCGCCAGCAGCCAAGTACCGGGGCAGGTCTACACCTTC.

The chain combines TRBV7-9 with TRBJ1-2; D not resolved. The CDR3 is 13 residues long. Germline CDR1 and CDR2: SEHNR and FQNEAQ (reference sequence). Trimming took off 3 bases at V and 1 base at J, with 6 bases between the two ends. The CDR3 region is CASSFGLNYGYTF. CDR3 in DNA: TGTGCCAGCAGCTTTGGGCTTAACTATGGCTACACCTTC. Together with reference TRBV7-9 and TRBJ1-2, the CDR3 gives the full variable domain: DTGVSQNPRHKITKRGQNVTFRCDPISEHNRLYWYRQTLGQGPEFLTYFQNEAQLEKSRLLSDRFSAERPKGSFSTLEIQRTEQGDSAMYLCASSFGLNYGYTFGSGTRLTVV.

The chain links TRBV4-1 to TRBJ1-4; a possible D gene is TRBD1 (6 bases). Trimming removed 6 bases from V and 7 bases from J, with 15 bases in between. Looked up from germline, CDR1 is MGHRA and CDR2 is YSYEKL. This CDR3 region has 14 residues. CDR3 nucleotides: TGCGCCAGCAGTAGTTCAGGGGACCCTGAAAAACTGTTTTTT. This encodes CASSSSGDPEKLFF.

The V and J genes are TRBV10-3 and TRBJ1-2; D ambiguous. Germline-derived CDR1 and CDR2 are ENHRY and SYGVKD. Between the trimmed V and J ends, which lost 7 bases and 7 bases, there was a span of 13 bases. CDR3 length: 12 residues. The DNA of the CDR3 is TGTGCCATCACCGACCCAGAGGGTGGCTACACCTTC. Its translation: CAITDPEGGYTF.

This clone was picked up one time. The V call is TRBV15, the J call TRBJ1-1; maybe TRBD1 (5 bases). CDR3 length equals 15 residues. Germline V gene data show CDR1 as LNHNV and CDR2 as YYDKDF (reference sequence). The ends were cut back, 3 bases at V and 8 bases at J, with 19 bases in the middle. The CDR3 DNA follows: TGTGCCACCAGCAGCCCCGTCGGGACCGTCCTAGAAGCTTTCTTT. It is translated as CATSSPVGTVLEAFF. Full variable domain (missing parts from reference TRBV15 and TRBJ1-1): DAMVIQNPRYQVTQFGKPVTLSCSQTLNHNVMYWYQQKSSQAPKLLFHYYDKDFNNEADTPDNFQSRRPNTSFCFLDIRSPGLGDTAMYLCATSSPVGTVLEAFFGQGTRLTVV.